A single sample is the source of the 9 T cell receptor beta chains below, sequenced in a study of shared clonotypes between healthy human individuals. Assay: immunoSEQ multiplex PCR; the TCRdb copy retains only in-frame clones and omits some. The data hold 2 million to 2.5 million clones, with just under 95% observed a single time. Sequenced input: naive CD4+ T cells from PBMCs. The subset denotes: CD45RA+ positively selected. The receptors were gathered from a man aged 18-30 years in good health. Some clones in this sample may be carry-over from other donors' samples.

The rearrangement uses TRBV11-2 and TRBJ2-5; TRBD1 agrees at 8 bases. The CDR3 runs 15 residues. Germline assignment: CDR1 SGHAT and CDR2 FQNNGV. Unmatched junction bases numbered 6, after V lost 1 base and J lost 5 bases. CDR3 sequence reads: CASSLGSRGRETQYF. The CDR3 bases are TGTGCCAGCAGCTTAGGGTCCAGGGGGCGGGAGACCCAGTACTTC.

This clone was seen a handful of times. The V and J genes are TRBV30 and TRBJ1-1, with 7 bases aligning to TRBD1. V was pared by 4 bases and J by 5 bases, with 10 bases of the junction left unmatched. CDR1 is GTSNPN, CDR2 SVGIG, per germline (reference sequence). CDR3 size: 14 residues. The CDR3 sequence: CAWIQGLVGTEAFF. CDR3 bases: TGTGCCTGGATACAGGGGTTGGTGGGGACTGAAGCTTTCTTT.

This clone has only a few counts. This same CDR3 is encoded by further DNA sequences in the sample. V is TRBV19 and J is TRBJ1-1; D call uncertain. This CDR3 is 13 amino acids long. The germline V gene has CDR1 LNHDA and CDR2 SQIVND (reference sequence). V lost 6 bases, J lost 0 bases, and 8 bases lay in between. CDR3 nucleotide sequence: TGTGCCAGTAGAACAGAAATGAACACTGAAGCTTTCTTT. Protein product: CASRTEMNTEAFF.

The chain combines TRBV7-2 with TRBJ2-1, with TRBD2 as a possible D gene (6 bases). CDR1 is SGHTA, CDR2 FQGNSA, per germline. V was shortened by 5 bases and J by 8 bases, with 16 bases between the two germline ends. CDR3 length: 14 residues. The CDR3 DNA reads TGTGCCAGCAGCCCCTCCGGTGGGGACTATGAGCAGTTCTTC. It translates to CASSPSGGDYEQFF. The variable domain in full, with the rest retrieved from reference TRBV7-2 and TRBJ2-1, is GAGVSQSPSNKVTEKGKDVELRCDPISGHTALYWYRQSLGQGLEFLIYFQGNSAPDKSGLPSDRFSAERTGGSVSTLTIQRTQQEDSAVYLCASSPSGGDYEQFFGPGTRLTVL.

This clone appeared a single time. The rearrangement joins TRBV28 to TRBJ1-1, with TRBD1 matching 8 bases. Trimming cost V 8 bases and J 5 bases; bases outside gene matches: 19. The germline CDR1 and CDR2 sequences are MDHEN and SYDVKM. The CDR3 is 17 residues long. The DNA for the CDR3 is TGTGCCAGCGGAAACTTGGGGACAGGTGGGGAGAGGACTGAAGCTTTCTTT. It translates to CASGNLGTGGERTEAFF.

The genes are TRBV9 and TRBJ2-2; D perhaps matches TRBD2 (7 bases). CDR1 SGDLS and CDR2 YYNGEE come from the germline V gene. The CDR3 spans 17 residues. Trimming removed 4 bases from V and 3 bases from J, with 19 bases in between. CDR3 nucleotide sequence: TGTGCCAGCAGCCCCCAGGGGAGGGCCGGTGACACCGGGGAGCTGTTTTTT. It encodes CASSPQGRAGDTGELFF.

The chain uses TRBV2 and TRBJ2-2; 8 positions match TRBD1. The CDR3 has 14 amino acids. Germline V gives CDR1 SNHLY, CDR2 FYNNEI. Unmatched junction bases numbered 3, after V lost 9 bases and J lost 0 bases. CDR3 protein: CASWTGTNTGELFF. The DNA of the CDR3 is TGTGCCAGTTGGACAGGGACGAACACCGGGGAGCTGTTTTTT.

The chain recombines TRBV28 with TRBJ2-1; possibly TRBD2 for D (6 bases). Germline CDR1 MDHEN, CDR2 SYDVKM. The CDR3 covers 15 residues. Between the trimmed V and J ends, which lost 5 bases and 7 bases, there was a span of 18 bases. The CDR3: CASSPPAGGLNEQFF. The CDR3 DNA reads TGTGCCAGCAGTCCACCAGCGGGCGGGCTAAATGAGCAGTTCTTC.

The CDR3 sequence is CASNRDARAYEQYF. DNA of the CDR3: TGTGCCAGCAACCGGGACGCGAGGGCCTACGAGCAGTACTTC. This rearrangement joins TRBV5-6 to TRBJ2-7, with D perhaps matching TRBD1 or TRBD2 (5 bases each). Germline CDR1 is SGHDT and CDR2 is YYEEEE. The CDR3 contains 14 residues. V was shortened by 6 bases and J by 2 bases, with 15 bases between the two germline ends.